This T cell receptor beta chain was identified during a study of human CD8 memory T cell subsets. Sequencing libraries of TCR beta were made by UMI-labeled 5' RACE. TCRdb re-analyzed the 5' RACE reads; it lists each CDR3 protein once, without DNA. The ten top clones account for approximately 19%, within a sample of roughly 5,400 distinct CDR3 sequences. There are 15 residues in the CDR3. Germline CDR1 reads MNHEY; CDR2 reads SVGAGI. The chain carries TRBV6-5 and TRBJ2-1. This receptor was taken from a human donor in good health. The source material was CD8+ T cells from PBMCs. The CDR3 reads CASSYSRGRTDEQFF.